The present entry profiles one TCR beta chain with its context. The sample belongs to a study of blood T cell repertoires in COVID-19. Study-level background: Donors in the United States, Italy and Spain gave samples during acute or convalescent COVID-19.

The germline V and J ends were trimmed by 4 bases and 6 bases, with 20 bases remaining between them. There are 16 residues in the CDR3. The V gene's germline CDR1 is SGHRS and CDR2 YFSETQ. Original processing methods: Researchers report that nucleated cell counts were estimated from reference gene primer amplification. Here immunoSEQ multiplex PCR was the method, and the copy in TCRdb shows in-frame clones only, minus some. The V and J calls and the clone size are those of that table, but D and trimming were determined from the DNA. In the table there are about 140,000 clones, roughly 80% of which are singletons.

The chain is built from TRBV5-1 and TRBJ2-1, with D unresolved. Sequencing was done on a sample of peripheral blood. This TCR was recovered from a human donor in a cohort sampled during active COVID-19. CDR3 nucleotides: TGCGCCAGCAGCACACAACAGATGGGTCGGTTCAATGAGCAGTTCTTC. Protein product: CASSTQQMGRFNEQFF.